This T cell receptor (beta chain) was found in a study of T cells after yellow fever vaccination. Production of TCR cDNA was by 5'RACE template switching, which also added a universal primer site and UMIs. One entry per CDR3 protein, called by TCRdb with MiXCR from the 5' RACE reads. The sample includes 100,000 to 150,000 distinct CDR3 sequences, nearly 15% of them seen just once. This CDR3 comprises 14 residues. Germline V gives CDR1 SEHNR, CDR2 FQNEAQ (reference sequence). V was pared by 5 bases and J by 4 bases, with 15 bases between. A note on this clonotype: Antigen: not known.

Study conclusions and caveats: Reappearance after the booster was observed for most primary-vaccination clones (roughly 97% CD4, roughly 90% CD8).

The V gene is TRBV7-9, the J gene TRBJ2-7; maybe TRBD1 (5 bases). The TCR sequence derives from a man younger than 35 who received the YFV17D yellow fever vaccine. This sample comprised CD8+ T cells sorted from PBMCs, obtained 5 days after the yellow fever booster vaccination. The CDR3 sequence: CASSPDSIGYEQYF. In DNA, the CDR3 is TGTGCCAGCAGCCCCGACAGTATAGGGTACGAGCAGTACTTC.